The next 10 T cell receptor beta chains were all read from a single sample in a study of blood T cell repertoires in COVID-19. Produced via immunoSEQ multiplex PCR; TCRdb's table is partial and in-frame only. The sample shows tens of thousands of clones, 82% of them seen only once. The sequencing sample was made of peripheral blood. These receptors all stem from a man of 80 years or more with active COVID-19.

The V gene is TRBV7-2, the J gene TRBJ2-1; D gene unclear. The CDR3 consists of 14 residues. From germline, CDR1 is SGHTA and CDR2 FQGNSA. Trimming left V 5 bases short and J 3 bases short, with 11 bases between. The CDR3 here is CASSASTGYNEQFF. The CDR3 DNA sequence: TGTGCCAGCAGCGCCTCGACTGGCTACAATGAGCAGTTCTTC.

The rearrangement links TRBV10-3 to TRBJ2-7; TRBD1 agrees at 10 bases. The CDR3 is made up of 15 amino acids. The V and J ends lost 8 bases and 4 bases, in that order; junction bases with no gene match: 11. The V gene's germline CDR1 is ENHRY and CDR2 SYGVKD. This CDR3 is CAIGERTGGFYEQYF. The CDR3 region has the DNA TGTGCCATCGGGGAACGGACAGGGGGTTTTTACGAGCAGTACTTC.

The chain recombines TRBV27 with TRBJ1-2; the match to TRBD1 covers 9 bases. This CDR3 has 16 amino acids. After removal of 5 bases from V and 6 bases from J, the junction contained 13 bases not matched to a gene. Germline-derived CDR1 and CDR2 are MNHEY and SMNVEV (reference sequence). As DNA, the CDR3 is TGTGCCAGCAGTGGGGCCCAAGCCGGGACAGGGAATGGCTACACCTTC. Translating it yields CASSGAQAGTGNGYTF.

Only a few counts were recorded for this clone. This chain connects TRBV9 to TRBJ1-2, with D possibly TRBD1 on 5 matching bases. Deletions cut 4 bases from V and 8 bases from J, with 12 bases between. The CDR3 runs to 12 residues. Germline values: CDR1 SGDLS, CDR2 YYNGEE. The CDR3 sequence is CASSPVGLGYTF. The CDR3, as DNA: TGTGCCAGCAGCCCCGTGGGACTCGGCTACACCTTC.

V is TRBV19 and J is TRBJ1-2, with 8 bases that match TRBD1. Per germline, CDR1 LNHDA and CDR2 SQIVND (reference sequence). V dropped 6 bases and J dropped 8; count of bases not matched to a gene: 14. The CDR3 runs 15 residues. This chain's CDR3 is CASSWAGGSESGYTF. The DNA for the CDR3 is TGTGCCAGTAGCTGGGCAGGGGGCTCAGAGAGCGGCTACACCTTC.

The chain has TRBV11-2 and TRBJ2-1; 10 nucleotides agree with TRBD2. The germline gives CDR1 SGHAT, CDR2 FQNNGV. With 0 bases clipped from V and 8 bases from J, the junction kept 7 bases outside the gene matches. The length of the CDR3 is 16 residues. Here the CDR3 reads CASSLEGTSVAHEQFF. CDR3 sequence (DNA): TGTGCCAGCAGCTTAGAAGGGACTAGCGTCGCCCATGAGCAGTTCTTC.

This chain uses TRBV5-1 with TRBJ2-1, with 9 bases lining up with TRBD1. The CDR3 covers 14 residues. Germline CDR1 reads SGHRS; CDR2 reads YFSETQ. After removal of 4 bases from V and 7 bases from J, the junction contained 6 bases not matched to a gene. The CDR3 loop reads CASSPGQGGNEQFF. The CDR3 coding sequence is TGCGCCAGCAGCCCGGGACAGGGAGGAAATGAGCAGTTCTTC.

The V call is TRBV7-2, the J call TRBJ2-5, with D possibly TRBD1 on 6 matching bases. The CDR3 length is 13 residues. The germline V gene encodes CDR1 SGHTA and CDR2 FQGNSA. V was pared by 5 bases and J by 2 bases, with 9 bases between. CDR3 region: CASSRDIQETQYF. CDR3 DNA: TGTGCCAGCAGCCGGGACATACAAGAGACCCAGTACTTC. Full variable domain (outside the CDR3, taken from reference TRBV7-2 and TRBJ2-5): GAGVSQSPSNKVTEKGKDVELRCDPISGHTALYWYRQSLGQGLEFLIYFQGNSAPDKSGLPSDRFSAERTGGSVSTLTIQRTQQEDSAVYLCASSRDIQETQYFGPGTRLLVL.

V is TRBV18 and J is TRBJ1-2; the match to TRBD1 covers 7 bases. The CDR3 contains 15 residues. The germline V gene has CDR1 KGHSH and CDR2 LQKENI. The J segment lost 3 bases and the V segment lost 2 bases, leaving 6 bases of the junction unmatched. CDR3 DNA: TGTGCCAGCTCACCAGATCAGGGGGTAGACTATGGCTACACCTTC. Residues: CASSPDQGVDYGYTF.

The V call is TRBV24-1, the J call TRBJ1-5; D possibly corresponds to TRBD1 (5 bases). The CDR3 loop spans 13 amino acids. Trimming took 6 bases from V and 6 from J, leaving 11 bases between them. Germline V lookup: CDR1 KGHDR, CDR2 SFDVKD. In DNA form, the CDR3 reads TGTGCCACCAGTCCCTTCGGGGGTCAGCCCCAGCATTTT. This gives the protein CATSPFGGQPQHF.